The clone carrying this T cell receptor beta chain was found once. Its antigen is not identified. CDR3 size: 12 residues. Germline V gives CDR1 SGHRS, CDR2 YFSETQ. Trimming took off 4 bases at V and 5 bases at J, with 7 bases between the two ends. The data originate from a study of shared clonotypes between healthy human individuals. Across the study: The composition of the donors was two women and a few men aged 18 to 49. Three plates were used per donor for CD4 naive, three for CD4 memory, two for CD8 naive and one for CD8 memory. Study findings and constraints: Clonotype sharing across a few donors was observed for 4.5% to 6.5% of naive CD4 clonotypes.

Profiled with immunoSEQ multiplex PCR; TCRdb holds only in-frame clones, not every one. Here the sample spans 950,000 to 1,100,000 clones, approximately 70% being singletons. The chain carries TRBV5-1 and TRBJ2-1; D gene unclear. The sample taken for sequencing was memory CD4+ T cells sorted from blood. Subset: CD45RA-negative fraction. This receptor was obtained from a man aged 18 to 35 in good health. CDR3 DNA: TGCGCCAGCAGCGTCTCAGACAATGAGCAGTTCTTC. This sequence encodes CASSVSDNEQFF.